This TCR beta chain is from a study of cytomegalovirus exposure and HLA in healthy donors. Study-wide results and caveats: A later examination showed that TCR association rates differed by HLA locus, with DRB1 most and HLA-C fewest.

This cohort consisted of healthy bone marrow donors. Both 60 Vbeta primers and 13 Jbeta primers went into the PCR. Measured with immunoSEQ multiplex PCR; TCRdb has only the in-frame clones, and not every one. Of 100,000 to 150,000 clones in the sample, around 83% were seen once. As concerns this clone: Its antigen is currently unknown.

The V segment lost 4 bases and the J segment 0 bases; nucleotides outside the gene matches: 12. Germline V lookup: CDR1 SGHDT, CDR2 YYEEEE. The length of the CDR3 is 18 residues. This sequence joins TRBV5-6 and TRBJ1-1; TRBD1 aligns across 10 bases. The TCR sequence derives from a girl aged 2-15 years in good health and CMV-seronegative. Sequencing used PBMCs. The CDR3 region is CASSRQGQGGGLNTEAFF. CDR3 bases: TGTGCCAGCAGCCGTCAAGGACAGGGGGGAGGATTGAACACTGAAGCTTTCTTT.